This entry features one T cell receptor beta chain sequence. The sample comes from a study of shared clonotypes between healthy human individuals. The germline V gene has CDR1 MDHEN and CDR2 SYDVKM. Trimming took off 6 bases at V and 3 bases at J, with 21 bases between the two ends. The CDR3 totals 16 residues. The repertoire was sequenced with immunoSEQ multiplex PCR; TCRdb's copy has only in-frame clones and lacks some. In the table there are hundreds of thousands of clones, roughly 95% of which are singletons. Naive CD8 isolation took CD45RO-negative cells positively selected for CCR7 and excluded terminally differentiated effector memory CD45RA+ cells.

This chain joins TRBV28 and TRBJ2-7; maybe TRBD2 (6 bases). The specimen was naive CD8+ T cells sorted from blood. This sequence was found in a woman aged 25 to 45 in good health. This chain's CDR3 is CASSFAWTTINYEQYF. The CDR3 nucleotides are TGTGCCAGCAGCTTCGCCTGGACTACAATTAACTACGAGCAGTACTTC.